This entry is about one TCR beta chain. Antigen: not known. The read ends 3 residues shy of where the CDR3 ends; the end is completed using the germline J gene. These data originate in a study of Tregs in tolerant kidney transplant recipients. Germline assignment: CDR1 SGHTS and CDR2 YDEGEE. The CDR3 length is 15 residues. The V end lost 4 bases, the J end lost 5 bases, and 18 bases lay between the germline ends. The method was immunoSEQ multiplex PCR; TCRdb's version includes in-frame clones alone and lacks a portion of them. The table lists roughly 23,000 clones. Recipients received nonmyeloablative bone marrow transplants from related graft donors, with transient mixed chimerism. Study-level findings and limits: Expanding Tregs on activated donor B cells appeared to best identify donor-specific TCRbeta clones. Nucleotide sequences could not be compared across some patients' samples due to primer changes. Findings come from small patient numbers and require larger validation.

The input for sequencing was CD4+ T cells from blood (PBMCs), taken 6 months after the transplant. The receptor was isolated from a human patient who received a combined kidney and bone marrow transplant. Some T cells may be the graft donor's. The chain uses TRBV5-8 and TRBJ1-2; D is perhaps TRBD1 (6 bases). CDR3 bases read: TGTGCCAGCAGCCTGGTCCCGGGACAACAATATGGC. It specifies CASSLVPGQQYG. The whole CDR3 is CASSLVPGQQYGYTF.